The 22 T cell receptor beta chains below all came from one sample that was sequenced in a study of OX40 agonist ivuxolimab in advanced cancers. Clones were sequenced by immunoSEQ multiplex PCR, and TCRdb holds only the in-frame ones, with some missing. The sample consists of roughly 48,000 clones, 84% of them appearing once. This material consisted of CD4+ or CD8+ T cells sorted from blood, taken in a trial of the OX40 agonist ivuxolimab. These receptors were obtained from an adult with an advanced solid tumor such as melanoma, head and neck, liver or kidney cancer.

This clone was counted once. V usage is TRBV5-1 and J usage is TRBJ2-7; 10 nucleotides match TRBD2. With 0 bases clipped from V and 4 bases from J, the junction kept 1 base outside the gene matches. The CDR3 runs to 14 residues. Germline lookup yields CDR1 SGHRS and CDR2 YFSETQ. The CDR3 protein is CASSLGTSGYEQYF. The CDR3 coding sequence is TGCGCCAGCAGCTTGGGGACTAGCGGATACGAGCAGTACTTC.

V gene TRBV5-4 combines with J gene TRBJ1-6; D remains unclear. The ends were cut back, 4 bases at V and 7 bases at J, with 6 bases in the middle. Per the germline V gene, CDR1 is SGHNT and CDR2 is YYREEE (reference sequence). The length of the CDR3 is 12 residues. CDR3 nucleotides: TGTGCCAGCAGCGGAGCAAATTCACCCCTCCACTTT. Its protein product is CASSGANSPLHF.

This clone has a single count. The chain recombines TRBV6-1 with TRBJ2-7; perhaps TRBD2 as D (6 bases). V was trimmed by 0 bases and J by 12 bases, leaving 18 bases between them. Germline V lookup: CDR1 MNHNS, CDR2 SASEGT. The CDR3 covers 14 residues. As DNA, the CDR3 is TGTGCCAGCAGTGAAGCGCGGAGGGTTCCCAGTGGGTACTTC. Translation: CASSEARRVPSGYF.

V gene TRBV7-6 combines with J gene TRBJ2-1, with a weak D call TRBD1 (6 bases). V was clipped by 3 bases and J by 10 bases, with 10 bases between them. This CDR3 is 12 amino acids long. CDR1 is SGHVS, CDR2 FNYEAQ, per germline. The CDR3 spells CASSLQGTEQFF. CDR3 DNA: TGTGCCAGCAGCTTGCAGGGGACCGAGCAGTTCTTC.

The chain has TRBV5-1 and TRBJ2-1; 7 nucleotides line up with TRBD2. The ends lost 5 bases at V and 8 bases at J; junction bases unmatched: 10. CDR1 and CDR2 from the germline V gene are SGHRS and YFSETQ. This CDR3 region has 14 residues. The CDR3 region is CASRSGLVGDEQFF. In DNA form, the CDR3 reads TGCGCCAGCAGAAGCGGACTAGTTGGAGATGAGCAGTTCTTC.

CDR3 nucleotide sequence: TGTGCCAGTAGTAGGAATCAGGGGGGCACAGATACGCAGTATTTT. Translated, it gives CASSRNQGGTDTQYF. The chain joins TRBV19 to TRBJ2-3; 7 bases match TRBD1. Germline CDR1 LNHDA, CDR2 SQIVND (reference sequence). V was clipped by 4 bases and J by 1 base; unmatched bases: 5. The CDR3 is 15 residues long.

This chain uses TRBV12-2 with TRBJ2-1; the table calls TRBD2, which could not be checked here. TRBV12-2 is described as a pseudogene. This CDR3 is built from 14 residues. The CDR3: CASPGGGVYNEQFF. The CDR3 nucleotides read TGTGCAAGTCCCGGAGGGGGGGTGTACAATGAGCAGTTCTTC.

Regarding this clone: The junction differs from germline at one of its ends, possibly a read error. This rearrangement joins TRBV7-7 to TRBJ2-6; D possibly corresponds to TRBD2 (5 bases). Germline CDR1 reads SSHAT; CDR2 reads FNYEAQ (reference sequence). This CDR3 has 18 amino acids. The CDR3 sequence is CASSLGVGPDSGANVLTF. Written as DNA, the CDR3 is TGTGCTAGCAGCCTCGGGGTTGGGCCCGACTCTGGGGCCAACGTCCTGACTTTC. Based on the CDR3 plus reference TRBV7-7 and TRBJ2-6, the full variable domain is GAGVSQSPRYKVTKRGQDVTLRCDPISSHATLYWYQQALGQGPEFLTYFNYEAQPDKSGLPSDRFSAERPEGSISTLTIQRTEQRDSAMYRCASSLGVGPDSGANVLTFGAGSRLTVL.

This sequence joins TRBV10-3 and TRBJ2-3; D is perhaps TRBD1 (6 bases). V was trimmed by 6 bases and J by 4 bases, leaving 11 bases between them. The germline CDR1 and CDR2 sequences are ENHRY and SYGVKD. This CDR3 is built from 13 residues. In DNA, the CDR3 is TGTGCCATCAGGGTACAGGGCGCAGATACGCAGTATTTT. Its protein is CAIRVQGADTQYF.

The CDR3 loop is CASSPGRARAKTQYF. DNA for the CDR3: TGTGCCAGCAGCCCTGGGAGAGCCCGAGCCAAGACCCAGTACTTC. This chain links TRBV6-5 with TRBJ2-5; tentatively, D is TRBD2 (5 bases). Trimming cost V 6 bases and J 6 bases, with 20 bases left between them. The CDR3 contains 15 residues. Germline values: CDR1 MNHEY, CDR2 SVGAGI.

This chain links TRBV6-6 with TRBJ1-3; D uncertain. Germline assignment: CDR1 MNHNY and CDR2 SVGAGI (reference sequence). This CDR3 has 14 amino acids. Trimming pared 8 bases from V and 0 bases from J, leaving 11 bases between. CDR3 in amino acids: CASASTISGNTIYF. Written as DNA, the CDR3 is TGTGCCAGCGCTTCTACTATCTCTGGAAACACCATATATTTT.

The chain joins TRBV5-1 to TRBJ2-3; possible D gene TRBD2, 6 bases. There are 15 residues in the CDR3. Per germline, CDR1 SGHRS and CDR2 YFSETQ. The germline V and J ends were trimmed by 0 bases and 3 bases, with 11 bases remaining between them. The CDR3 DNA sequence: TGCGCCAGCAGCTTGGACGGGGGAATAACAGATACGCAGTATTTT. It specifies CASSLDGGITDTQYF.

This rearrangement joins TRBV6-1 to TRBJ1-6; D not certain. V lost 8 bases to trimming and J lost 10 bases, with 9 bases between them. Germline V lookup: CDR1 MNHNS, CDR2 SASEGT. CDR3 size: 11 residues. The DNA for the CDR3 is TGTGCCAGCGGGTTTCAGTCACCCCTCCACTTT. This encodes CASGFQSPLHF.

The chain is built from TRBV5-1 and TRBJ1-3; D unclear. Deletions cut 0 bases from V and 4 bases from J, with 11 bases between. In germline, CDR1 is SGHRS, CDR2 YFSETQ. This CDR3 is built from 15 residues. The CDR3 DNA sequence: TGCGCCAGCAGCTTGGTGTCGGCGGGAGGAAACACCATATATTTT. As protein: CASSLVSAGGNTIYF. Full variable domain (remainder filled in from reference TRBV5-1 and TRBJ1-3): KAGVTQTPRYLIKTRGQQVTLSCSPISGHRSVSWYQQTPGQGLQFLFEYFSETQRNKGNFPGRFSGRQFSNSRSEMNVSTLELGDSALYLCASSLVSAGGNTIYFGEGSWLTVV.

The rearrangement joins TRBV15 to TRBJ1-1, with D possibly matching TRBD1 (5 bases). The CDR3 sequence is 15 residues long. Per the germline V gene, CDR1 is LNHNV and CDR2 is YYDKDF (reference sequence). V lost 5 bases, J lost 0 bases, and 13 bases lay in between. The CDR3 spells CATSPQGALNTEAFF. CDR3 nucleotides: TGTGCCACCAGCCCGCAGGGAGCACTGAACACTGAAGCTTTCTTT.

The chain is built from TRBV7-2 and TRBJ1-5; D unclear. Germline CDR1 reads SGHTA; CDR2 reads FQGNSA. This CDR3 region has 15 residues. Trimming removed 3 bases from V and 0 bases from J, with 9 bases in between. This chain's CDR3 is CASSFRDNSNQPQHF. The CDR3 coding sequence is TGTGCCAGCAGCTTCCGGGATAATAGCAATCAGCCCCAGCATTTT.

The genes are TRBV19 and TRBJ1-3; D possibly corresponds to TRBD1 (5 bases). Germline V lookup: CDR1 LNHDA, CDR2 SQIVND (reference sequence). The V and J ends lost 5 bases and 0 bases respectively, with 17 bases between them. The CDR3 is made up of 17 amino acids. The CDR3 loop is CASSPPREGISGNTIYF. CDR3 nucleotides: TGTGCCAGTAGTCCTCCCCGGGAGGGGATCTCTGGAAACACCATATATTTT. The entire variable domain, with the rest obtained from reference TRBV19 and TRBJ1-3, is as follows: DGGITQSPKYLFRKEGQNVTLSCEQNLNHDAMYWYRQDPGQGLRLIYYSQIVNDFQKGDIAEGYSVSREKKESFPLTVTSAQKNPTAFYLCASSPPREGISGNTIYFGEGSWLTVV.

A single count supports this clone. CDR3 sequence reads: CASSEAVQGSQPQHF. The CDR3 nucleotides read TGTGCCAGCAGTGAAGCAGTGCAGGGGAGTCAGCCCCAGCATTTT. The rearrangement uses TRBV6-1 and TRBJ1-5, with a weak D call TRBD1 (6 bases). Germline CDR1 and CDR2: MNHNS and SASEGT. The V end lost 0 bases, the J end lost 6 bases, and 12 bases lay between the germline ends. The CDR3 covers 15 residues.

The rearrangement uses TRBV18 and TRBJ2-3; 8 nucleotides match TRBD2. The CDR3 is 17 residues long. Trimming at V came to 5 bases and at J to 2 bases, leaving 12 bases not matched to a gene. CDR1 KGHSH and CDR2 LQKENI come from the germline V gene. The CDR3 loop reads CASSTVLSGGPTDTQYF. CDR3 bases: TGTGCCAGCTCAACCGTACTAAGCGGGGGACCCACAGATACGCAGTATTTT.

The chain links TRBV6-1 to TRBJ2-5; perhaps D is TRBD1 or TRBD2 (5 bases each). Deletions cut 10 bases from V and 0 bases from J, with 15 bases between. CDR1 MNHNS and CDR2 SASEGT come from the germline V gene. The CDR3 sequence is 14 residues long. CDR3 sequence: CAIGIGGNQETQYF. The CDR3 bases are TGTGCCATCGGGATTGGGGGTAACCAAGAGACCCAGTACTTC.

The chain joins TRBV28 to TRBJ2-5, with a weak D call TRBD1 (6 bases). The CDR3 contains 15 residues. From germline, CDR1 is MDHEN and CDR2 SYDVKM. V gave up 5 bases and J gave up 5 bases, with 18 bases separating them. CDR3 protein: CASSPTGTQGETQYF. CDR3 DNA sequence: TGTGCCAGCAGTCCTACCGGGACGCAGGGGGAGACCCAGTACTTC.

This clone appeared a few times. The V and J genes are TRBV6-1 and TRBJ2-7; no reliable D call. The germline V and J ends were trimmed by 8 bases and 3 bases, with 14 bases remaining between them. CDR1 MNHNS and CDR2 SASEGT come from the germline V gene. The CDR3 totals 13 residues. The CDR3 nucleotides read TGTGCCAGCGTTGTGCCGGCCCACTACGAGCAGTACTTC. Its protein is CASVVPAHYEQYF.